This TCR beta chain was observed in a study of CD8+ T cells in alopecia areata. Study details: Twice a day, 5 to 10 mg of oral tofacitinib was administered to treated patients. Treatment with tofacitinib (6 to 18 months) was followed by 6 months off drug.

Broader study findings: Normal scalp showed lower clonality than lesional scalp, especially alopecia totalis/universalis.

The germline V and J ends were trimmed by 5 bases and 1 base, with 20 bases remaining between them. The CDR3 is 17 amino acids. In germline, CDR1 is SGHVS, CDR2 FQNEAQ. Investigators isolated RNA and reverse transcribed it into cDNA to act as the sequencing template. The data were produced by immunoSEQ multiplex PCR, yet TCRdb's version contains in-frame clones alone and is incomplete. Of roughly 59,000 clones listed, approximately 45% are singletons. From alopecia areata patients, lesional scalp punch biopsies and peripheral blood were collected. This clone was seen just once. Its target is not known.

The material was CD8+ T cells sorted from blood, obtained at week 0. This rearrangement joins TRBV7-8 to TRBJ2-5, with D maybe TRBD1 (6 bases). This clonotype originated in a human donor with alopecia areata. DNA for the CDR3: TGTGCCAGCAGCGAACGGTTAAGCAAGACAGGCCAAGAGACCCAGTACTTC. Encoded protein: CASSERLSKTGQETQYF.